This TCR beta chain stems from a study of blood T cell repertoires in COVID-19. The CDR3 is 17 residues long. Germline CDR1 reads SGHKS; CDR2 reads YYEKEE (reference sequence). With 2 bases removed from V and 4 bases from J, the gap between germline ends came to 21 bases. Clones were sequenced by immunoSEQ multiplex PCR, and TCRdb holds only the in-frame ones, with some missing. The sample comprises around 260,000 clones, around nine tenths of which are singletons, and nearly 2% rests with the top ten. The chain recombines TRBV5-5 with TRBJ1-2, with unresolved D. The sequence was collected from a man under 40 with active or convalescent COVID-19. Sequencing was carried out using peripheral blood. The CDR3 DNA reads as TGTGCCAGCAGCTTCCTCGAGGGTCGCAGGCCGATCTATGGCTACACCTTC. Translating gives CASSFLEGRRPIYGYTF.